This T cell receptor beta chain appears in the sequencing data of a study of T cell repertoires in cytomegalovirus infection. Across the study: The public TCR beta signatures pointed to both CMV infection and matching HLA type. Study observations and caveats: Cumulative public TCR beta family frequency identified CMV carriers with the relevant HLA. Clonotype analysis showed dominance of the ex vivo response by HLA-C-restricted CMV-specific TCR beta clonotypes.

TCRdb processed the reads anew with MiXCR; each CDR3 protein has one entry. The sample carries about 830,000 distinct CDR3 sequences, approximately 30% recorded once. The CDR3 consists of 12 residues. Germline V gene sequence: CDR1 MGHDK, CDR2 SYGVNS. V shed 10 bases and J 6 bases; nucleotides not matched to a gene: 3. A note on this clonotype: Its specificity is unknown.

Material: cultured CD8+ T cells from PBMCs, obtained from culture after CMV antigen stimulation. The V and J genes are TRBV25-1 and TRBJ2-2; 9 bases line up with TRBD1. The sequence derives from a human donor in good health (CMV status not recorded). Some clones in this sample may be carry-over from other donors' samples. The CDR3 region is CATRQGAGELFF. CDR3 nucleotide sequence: TGTGCCACCCGACAGGGGGCCGGGGAGCTGTTTTTT.